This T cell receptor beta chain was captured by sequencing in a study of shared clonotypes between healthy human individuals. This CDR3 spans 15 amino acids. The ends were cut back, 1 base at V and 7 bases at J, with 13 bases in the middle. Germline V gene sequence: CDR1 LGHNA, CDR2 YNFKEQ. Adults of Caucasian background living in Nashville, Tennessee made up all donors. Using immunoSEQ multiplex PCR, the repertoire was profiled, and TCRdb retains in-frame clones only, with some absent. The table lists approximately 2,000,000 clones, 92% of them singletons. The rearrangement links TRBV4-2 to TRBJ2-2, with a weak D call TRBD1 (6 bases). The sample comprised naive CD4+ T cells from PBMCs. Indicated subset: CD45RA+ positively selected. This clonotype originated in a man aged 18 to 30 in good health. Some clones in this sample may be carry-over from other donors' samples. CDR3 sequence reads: CASSQANRDDGELFF. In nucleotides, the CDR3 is TGTGCCAGCAGCCAAGCGAACAGGGACGACGGGGAGCTGTTTTTT.